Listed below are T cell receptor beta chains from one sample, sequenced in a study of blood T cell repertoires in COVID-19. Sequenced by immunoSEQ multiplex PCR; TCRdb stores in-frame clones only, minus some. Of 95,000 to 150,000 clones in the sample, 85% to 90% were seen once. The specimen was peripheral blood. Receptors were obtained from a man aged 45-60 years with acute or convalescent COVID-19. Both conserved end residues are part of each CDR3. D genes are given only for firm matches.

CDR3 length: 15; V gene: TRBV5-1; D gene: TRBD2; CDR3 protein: CASSLASGMTDTQYF
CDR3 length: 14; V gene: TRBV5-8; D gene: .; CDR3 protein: CASFRGVRTDTQYF
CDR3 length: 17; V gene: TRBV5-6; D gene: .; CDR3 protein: CASSGYRRGGHNSPLHF
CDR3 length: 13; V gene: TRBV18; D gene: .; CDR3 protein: CASSPPGFDTQYF
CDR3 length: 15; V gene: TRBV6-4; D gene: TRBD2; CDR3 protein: CASSDYLAGKNEQFF
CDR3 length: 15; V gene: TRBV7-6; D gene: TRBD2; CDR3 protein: CASSTGLAEDYEQYF
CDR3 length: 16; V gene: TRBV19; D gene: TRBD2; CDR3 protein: CASSPLTSGVYNEQFF
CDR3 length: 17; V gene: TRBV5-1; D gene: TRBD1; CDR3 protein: CASSLGGGSTGFETQYF
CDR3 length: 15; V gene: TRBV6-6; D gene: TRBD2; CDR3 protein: CASRTSGALTDTQYF
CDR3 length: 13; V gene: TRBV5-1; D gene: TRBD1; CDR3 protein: CASGLGQAHEQYF
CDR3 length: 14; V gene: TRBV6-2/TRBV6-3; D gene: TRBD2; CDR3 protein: CASSYLAVGDEQYF
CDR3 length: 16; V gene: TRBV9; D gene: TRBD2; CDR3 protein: CASSVDGLAGADTQYF
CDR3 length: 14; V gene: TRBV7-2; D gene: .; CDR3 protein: CASSLGGGAYGYTF
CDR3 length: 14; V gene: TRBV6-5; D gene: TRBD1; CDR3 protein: CASSWTGVNTEAFF
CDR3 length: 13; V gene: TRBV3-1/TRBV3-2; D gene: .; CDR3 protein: CASSHVHGYEQYF
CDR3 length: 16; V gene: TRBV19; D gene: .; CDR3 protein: CASSIEHASGANVLTF
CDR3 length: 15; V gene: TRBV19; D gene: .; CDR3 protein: CASSIAVGSPYEQYF
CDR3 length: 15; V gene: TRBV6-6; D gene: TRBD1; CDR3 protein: CASSPTGGSGNTIYF
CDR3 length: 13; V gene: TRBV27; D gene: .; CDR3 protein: CASSLSYNQPQHF
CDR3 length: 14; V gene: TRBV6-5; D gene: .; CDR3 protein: CASRTGNNLSPLHF
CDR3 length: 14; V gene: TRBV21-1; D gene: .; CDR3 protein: CASSCTSPPYEQYF
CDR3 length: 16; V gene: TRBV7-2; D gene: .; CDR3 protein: CASSLIPAAAQGTQYF
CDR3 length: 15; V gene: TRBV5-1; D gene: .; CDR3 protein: CASSLGSAGSYEQYF
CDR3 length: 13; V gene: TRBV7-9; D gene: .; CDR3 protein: CASSLGAGNTIYF
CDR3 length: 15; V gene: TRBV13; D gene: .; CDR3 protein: CASSLSGLGGNEQFF
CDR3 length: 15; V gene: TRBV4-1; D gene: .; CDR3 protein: CASSQYDVGGQPQHF
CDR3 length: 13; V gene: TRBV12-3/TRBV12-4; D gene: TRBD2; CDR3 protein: CASSLAGGETQYF
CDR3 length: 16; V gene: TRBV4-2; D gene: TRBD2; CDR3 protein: CASSLGTSGVQETQYF
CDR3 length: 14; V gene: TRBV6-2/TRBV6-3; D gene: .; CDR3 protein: CASSRATVSYEQYF
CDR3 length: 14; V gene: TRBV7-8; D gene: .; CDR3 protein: CASSLTGQPYGYTF
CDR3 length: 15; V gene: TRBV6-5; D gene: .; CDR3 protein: CASSKMSGPQGEQYF
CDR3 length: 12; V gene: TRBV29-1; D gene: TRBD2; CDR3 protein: CSVVAGDYEQYF
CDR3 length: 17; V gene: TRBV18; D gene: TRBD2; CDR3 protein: CASSPLAGPGSTDTQYF
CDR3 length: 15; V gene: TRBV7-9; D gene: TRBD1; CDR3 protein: CASYGTARVNTEAFF
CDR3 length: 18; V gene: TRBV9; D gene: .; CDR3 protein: CASSVRLAARSGANVLTF
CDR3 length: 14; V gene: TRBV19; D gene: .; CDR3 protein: CASSYQAQNYGYTF
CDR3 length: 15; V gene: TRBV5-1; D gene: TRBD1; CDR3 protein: CASSLGQGAREKLFF
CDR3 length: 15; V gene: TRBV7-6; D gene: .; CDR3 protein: CASSSAGIYNSPLHF
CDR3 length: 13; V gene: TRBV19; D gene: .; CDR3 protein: CATSRAKGTEAFF
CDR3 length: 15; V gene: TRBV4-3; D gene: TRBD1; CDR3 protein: CASSLRQGATDTQYF
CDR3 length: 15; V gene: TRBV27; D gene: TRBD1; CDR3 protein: CASSPRQGAVQPQHF
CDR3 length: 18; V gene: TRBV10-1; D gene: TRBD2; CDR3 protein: CASNPQVAGVRSTGELFF
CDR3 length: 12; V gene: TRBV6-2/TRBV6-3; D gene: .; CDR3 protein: CASSSQLNIQYF
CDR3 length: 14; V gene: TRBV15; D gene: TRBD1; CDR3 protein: CATSWGQGGTPQHF
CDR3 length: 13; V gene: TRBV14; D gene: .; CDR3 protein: CASSQEGSGTQYF
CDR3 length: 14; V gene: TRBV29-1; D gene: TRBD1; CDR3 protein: CSVTGGAGNQPQHF